Shown below are 10 T cell receptor beta chains from a single sample sequenced in a study of immune evolution from preneoplasia to lung adenocarcinoma. Sequenced by immunoSEQ multiplex PCR; TCRdb stores in-frame clones only, minus some. The table has approximately 5,000 clones, over 70% seen once. The material sequenced was FFPE adjacent normal lung tissue. These receptors all stem from an older donor with lung adenocarcinoma.

The V call is TRBV19, the J call TRBJ2-1; D is perhaps TRBD1 (8 bases). The CDR3 is 15 amino acids. Germline assignment: CDR1 LNHDA and CDR2 SQIVND (reference sequence). Trimming stripped 8 bases from V and 9 bases from J, with 23 bases between. The CDR3 nucleotides are TGTGCCAGTGGGGAAACAGGGGGGGCCTCTGGTGAGCAGTTCTTC. It codes for CASGETGGASGEQFF.

CDR3 sequence (DNA): TGTGCCAGCAGCCTGGGACGGGGGTTAGGCAATGAGCAGTTCTTC. Its translation is CASSLGRGLGNEQFF. The J gene is TRBJ2-1, the V gene TRBV5-4; TRBD2 might be the D (6 bases). This CDR3 is built from 15 residues. The germline CDR1 and CDR2 sequences are SGHNT and YYREEE (reference sequence). The germline V and J ends were trimmed by 4 bases and 6 bases, with 17 bases remaining between them.

V and J are TRBV6-6 and TRBJ2-7; 11 bases match TRBD2. Germline values: CDR1 MNHNY, CDR2 SVGAGI (reference sequence). V dropped 6 bases and J dropped 1; count of bases not matched to a gene: 5. The CDR3 runs to 15 residues. CDR3 nucleotide sequence: TGTGCCAGCAGGAAACTAGCGGGAGCATCCTACGAGCAGTACTTC. It is translated as CASRKLAGASYEQYF.

V usage is TRBV18 and J usage is TRBJ2-3; D perhaps matches TRBD1 (6 bases). The CDR3 is 16 residues long. V was shortened by 3 bases and J by 0 bases, with 13 bases between the two germline ends. CDR1 and CDR2 from the germline V gene are KGHSH and LQKENI. CDR3 coding DNA: TGTGCCAGCTCACCCAAACTAGGACAGAGCACAGATACGCAGTATTTT. It encodes CASSPKLGQSTDTQYF.

This chain uses TRBV19 with TRBJ1-2, with TRBD1 matching 10 bases. The CDR3 loop spans 16 amino acids. Germline lookup yields CDR1 LNHDA and CDR2 SQIVND (reference sequence). V lost 3 bases, J lost 4 bases, and 8 bases stayed unmatched. CDR3 sequence reads: CASSISRGQGIYGYTF. The CDR3 coding sequence is TGTGCCAGTAGTATCAGTAGGGGACAGGGGATCTATGGCTACACCTTC.

The V call is TRBV6-5, the J call TRBJ1-2, with D unresolved. V was pared by 2 bases and J by 6 bases, with 13 bases between. Germline loops: CDR1 MNHEY, CDR2 SVGAGI. CDR3 length equals 14 residues. The CDR3 DNA sequence: TGTGCCAGCAGTTACGGAGGGAGGGTAGATGGCTACACCTTC. As protein: CASSYGGRVDGYTF.

This chain joins TRBV29-1 and TRBJ2-1; 8 nucleotides match TRBD2. V lost 3 bases to trimming and J lost 7 bases; unmatched junction nucleotides: 5. Germline V lookup: CDR1 SQVTM, CDR2 ANQGSEA. This CDR3 is built from 13 residues. CDR3 amino acids: CSVELAGGNEQFF. The CDR3 nucleotides are TGCAGCGTTGAGCTTGCGGGAGGAAATGAGCAGTTCTTC.

In this sample, this clone turned up a few times. The rearrangement uses TRBV6-5 and TRBJ2-7; TRBD2 matches at 10 bases. CDR1 is MNHEY, CDR2 SVGAGI, per germline. The CDR3 contains 15 residues. V was pared by 6 bases and J by 0 bases, with 5 bases of the junction left unmatched. The CDR3 loop reads CASSRSSGSSYEQYF. The CDR3 region has the DNA TGTGCCAGCAGCCGGTCTAGCGGGAGCTCCTACGAGCAGTACTTC.

The J gene is TRBJ1-4, the V gene TRBV7-9; 7 nucleotides line up with TRBD1. CDR1 SEHNR and CDR2 FQNEAQ come from the germline V gene (reference sequence). V shed 3 bases and J 8 bases; nucleotides not matched to a gene: 6. The length of the CDR3 is 14 residues. This CDR3 is CASSFGQGGEKLFF. The DNA for the CDR3 is TGTGCCAGCAGCTTCGGGCAGGGGGGCGAAAAACTGTTTTTT.

The chain links TRBV4-1 to TRBJ1-1; no reliable D call. The CDR3 has 10 amino acids. Germline CDR1 reads MGHRA; CDR2 reads YSYEKL. The V gene lost 6 bases and the J gene lost 10 bases, with 9 bases spanning the gap. Written as DNA, the CDR3 is TGCGCCAGCAGTGGGAGAGGAGCTTTCTTT. It codes for CASSGRGAFF.